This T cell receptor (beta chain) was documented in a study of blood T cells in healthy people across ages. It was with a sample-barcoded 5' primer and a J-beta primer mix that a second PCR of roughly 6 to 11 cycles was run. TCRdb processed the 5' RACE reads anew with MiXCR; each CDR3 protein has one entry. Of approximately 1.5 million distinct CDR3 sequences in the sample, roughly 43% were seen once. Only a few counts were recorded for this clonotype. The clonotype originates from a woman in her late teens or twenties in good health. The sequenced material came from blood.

The CDR3 region is CASSTMGQTEAFF. In DNA form, the CDR3 reads TGTGCCAGCAGTACTATGGGGCAAACTGAAGCTTTCTTT. V is TRBV2 and J is TRBJ1-1; D perhaps matches TRBD1 (5 bases). The ends were cut back, 5 bases at V and 5 bases at J, with 12 bases in the middle. The CDR3 is made up of 13 amino acids. Germline V gene lookup returns CDR1 SNHLY and CDR2 FYNNEI.